A single sample is the source of the 21 T cell receptor beta chains below, sequenced in a study of response to subunit inactivated influenza vaccine. From the RT-PCR reads, TCRdb called clonotypes with MiXCR, one entry per CDR3 protein. The sample includes 250,000 to 350,000 distinct CDR3 sequences, about 20% of them seen just once. The sequences come from PBMCs from blood, collected less than 22 months after vaccination. These receptors were collected from a man aged 45 to 75 who received an inactivated influenza vaccine.

The J gene is TRBJ2-7, the V gene TRBV6-5; tentative D call: TRBD2 (5 bases). The germline CDR1 and CDR2 sequences are MNHEY and SVGAGI. Deletions cut 2 bases from V and 3 bases from J, with 8 bases between. CDR3 length: 13 amino acids. DNA for the CDR3: TGTGCCAGCAGTTACGGCAGCGGCTACGAGCAGTACTTC. Its translation: CASSYGSGYEQYF.

In this sample, this clonotype turned up a few times. This sequence joins TRBV11-2 and TRBJ1-2; the match to TRBD1 covers 7 bases. This CDR3 has 16 amino acids. Germline-derived CDR1 and CDR2 are SGHAT and FQNNGV. Unmatched junction bases numbered 10, after V lost 1 base and J lost 5 bases. The CDR3 loop is CASSLGPGTAYYGYTF. CDR3 nucleotides: TGTGCCAGCAGCTTAGGCCCCGGGACAGCTTATTATGGCTACACCTTC.

This clonotype was recorded a few times. The chain joins TRBV11-2 to TRBJ2-5; the match to TRBD2 covers 7 bases. Trimming cost V 4 bases and J 7 bases; bases outside gene matches: 9. The CDR3 sequence is 14 residues long. In germline, CDR1 is SGHAT, CDR2 FQNNGV. The CDR3 region is CASSSYAGGTTQYF. The CDR3 DNA reads TGTGCCAGCAGCTCCTATGCCGGGGGGACGACCCAGTACTTC.

The J gene is TRBJ2-7, the V gene TRBV7-9; TRBD2 agrees at 8 bases. Germline V gives CDR1 SEHNR, CDR2 FQNEAQ (reference sequence). The ends lost 1 base at V and 0 bases at J; junction bases unmatched: 2. CDR3 length: 15 amino acids. The CDR3 sequence is CASSLGGTSSYEQYF. The CDR3 DNA reads TGTGCCAGCAGCTTAGGTGGGACTAGCTCCTACGAGCAGTACTTC.

The CDR3 bases are TGTGCCACCAGCAGAGATCTAAGGGGGGAGGATACGCAGTATTTT. As protein: CATSRDLRGEDTQYF. V and J are TRBV15 and TRBJ2-3; the D call may be TRBD1 or TRBD2 (6 bases each). Germline V gene lookup returns CDR1 LNHNV and CDR2 YYDKDF (reference sequence). V was cut by 0 bases and J by 6 bases, with 13 bases left in between. The CDR3 consists of 15 residues.

This clonotype was found once. The V gene is TRBV6-1, the J gene TRBJ2-3; TRBD2 is a possible D gene (5 bases). V shed 8 bases and J shed 0 bases, with 12 bases lying between them. CDR3 size: 14 residues. Germline V gene data show CDR1 as MNHNS and CDR2 as SASEGT. The CDR3 is CASGASRSTDTQYF. Here the CDR3 DNA reads TGTGCCAGCGGAGCTAGCCGAAGCACAGATACGCAGTATTTT.

This clonotype was found many times. The chain is built from TRBV29-1 and TRBJ1-1; TRBD1 is a possible D gene (5 bases). Trimming left V 4 bases short and J 6 bases short, with 9 bases between. From germline, CDR1 is SQVTM and CDR2 ANQGSEA. This CDR3 has 11 amino acids. CDR3: CSVVKGPEAFF. CDR3 bases: TGCAGCGTTGTAAAGGGGCCTGAAGCTTTCTTT.

This clonotype occurred many times. The chain couples TRBV7-2 to TRBJ1-5; 7 bases line up with TRBD1. CDR3 length: 14 residues. The V gene's germline CDR1 is SGHTA and CDR2 FQGNSA. The V and J ends lost 5 bases and 7 bases, in that order; junction bases with no gene match: 8. CDR3 sequence reads: CASSPGQPGQPQHF. The DNA for the CDR3 is TGTGCCAGCAGCCCGGGACAGCCAGGGCAGCCCCAGCATTTT.

This clonotype occurred a few times. The V gene is TRBV12-5, the J gene TRBJ1-1; D possibly corresponds to TRBD1 (5 bases). Germline CDR1 LGHNT, CDR2 FRNRAP. V lost 6 bases and J lost 11, with 16 bases in between. There are 12 residues in the CDR3. CDR3 nucleotide sequence: TGTGCTAGTGGGGGGGACGGAAACTGGGCTTTCTTT. It yields the protein CASGGDGNWAFF.

The table lists this clonotype with a count of one. Since a much larger clone is just one base distant, this may be a read error. The CDR3 region has the DNA TGCAGTGCTAGAGATTGGACAGGGTATAATTCACCCCTCCACTTT. It is translated as CSARDWTGYNSPLHF. This chain joins TRBV20-1 and TRBJ1-6; the match to TRBD1 covers 8 bases. Germline V CDR1 and CDR2: DFQATT, SNEGSKA (reference sequence). Trimming at V came to 0 bases and at J to 4 bases, leaving 2 bases not matched to a gene. This CDR3 has 15 residues.

At least ten counts were recorded for this clonotype. The CDR3 region has the DNA TGCAGCGCTTTTCCCCAGGGGGCTTTAACTGAAGCTTTCTTT. Translated: CSAFPQGALTEAFF. The chain recombines TRBV29-1 with TRBJ1-1; TRBD1 agrees at 8 bases. The CDR3 covers 14 residues. Per germline, CDR1 SQVTM and CDR2 ANQGSEA. V gave up 7 bases and J gave up 5 bases; unmatched junction bases: 12.

This chain joins TRBV2 and TRBJ2-1; 13 positions match TRBD2. Trimming removed 6 bases from V and 3 bases from J; junction bases left unmatched: 5. This CDR3 is built from 16 residues. The germline gives CDR1 SNHLY, CDR2 FYNNEI. The CDR3 loop reads CASSRGLAGYYNEQFF. CDR3 coding DNA: TGTGCCAGCAGCAGGGGACTAGCGGGATACTACAATGAGCAGTTCTTC.

The J gene is TRBJ1-2, the V gene TRBV20-1; 10 bases fit TRBD1. Germline CDR1 is DFQATT and CDR2 is SNEGSKA (reference sequence). This CDR3 contains 16 residues. The CDR3 DNA follows: TGCAAGATGACCCGGGGACAGGGGAGGAAAGTGGATGGCTACACCTTC. As protein: CKMTRGQGRKVDGYTF.

In this sample, this clonotype turned up many times. V is TRBV12-3 or TRBV12-4 and J is TRBJ1-1, with a possible D match to TRBD1 (5 bases). There are 13 residues in the CDR3. The V gene lost 4 bases and the J gene lost 6 bases, with 12 bases spanning the gap. CDR3 region: CASSSYQGSEAFF. The CDR3 DNA reads as TGTGCCAGCAGTTCTTACCAGGGCTCTGAAGCTTTCTTT.

This clonotype showed up many times. The V call is TRBV29-1, the J call TRBJ1-2; D not resolved. The CDR3 loop spans 13 amino acids. V lost 3 bases and J 4 bases, leaving 12 bases between the germline ends. The germline V gene has CDR1 SQVTM and CDR2 ANQGSEA. The CDR3 is CSVESGQFYGYTF. The CDR3 DNA follows: TGCAGCGTTGAGAGCGGGCAGTTCTATGGCTACACCTTC.

The chain joins TRBV4-1 to TRBJ1-2; weak D call: TRBD1 (5 bases). CDR3 length equals 15 residues. The V gene lost 4 bases and the J gene lost 5 bases, with 17 bases spanning the gap. Germline V gene data show CDR1 as MGHRA and CDR2 as YSYEKL. This CDR3 reads CASSPRFGAVYGYTF. The DNA for the CDR3 is TGCGCCAGCAGCCCTCGATTTGGGGCTGTATATGGCTACACCTTC.

The J gene is TRBJ1-5, the V gene TRBV9; D not certain. Trimming took 3 bases from V and 3 from J, leaving 10 bases between them. Germline-derived CDR1 and CDR2 are SGDLS and YYNGEE. The CDR3 is 14 amino acids. The CDR3 region has the DNA TGTGCCAGCAGCGCGGGGTGGGTCAATCAGCCCCAGCATTTT. It codes for CASSAGWVNQPQHF.

This clonotype was found a few times. The rearrangement links TRBV4-1 to TRBJ2-5; possible D gene TRBD2, 5 bases. Trimming left V 1 base short and J 5 bases short, with 14 bases between. Looked up from germline, CDR1 is MGHRA and CDR2 is YSYEKL. The CDR3 has 15 amino acids. CDR3 sequence: CASSQVASSQETQYF. In DNA, the CDR3 is TGCGCCAGCAGCCAAGTAGCTAGCTCCCAGGAGACCCAGTACTTC.

This clonotype has more than one count but fewer than ten. The rearrangement joins TRBV5-1 to TRBJ2-1; D call uncertain. The germline CDR1 and CDR2 sequences are SGHRS and YFSETQ. The CDR3 loop spans 11 amino acids. Trimming took 2 bases from V and 8 from J, leaving 5 bases between them. CDR3 sequence (DNA): TGCGCCAGCAGCTTAAACCATGAGCAGTTCTTC. Residues: CASSLNHEQFF.

DNA of the CDR3: TGCAGCGTTGTATCAGGGTACGAGCAGTACTTC. Protein sequence: CSVVSGYEQYF. V usage is TRBV29-1 and J usage is TRBJ2-7; maybe TRBD1 (5 bases). The ends were cut back, 4 bases at V and 4 bases at J, with 8 bases in the middle. Per the germline V gene, CDR1 is SQVTM and CDR2 is ANQGSEA. The length of the CDR3 is 11 residues.

This chain uses TRBV25-1 with TRBJ2-3; the D gene is possibly TRBD2 (5 bases). The length of the CDR3 is 14 residues. Trimming took off 7 bases at V and 0 bases at J, with 11 bases between the two ends. CDR1 and CDR2 (germline): MGHDK, SYGVNS. The CDR3 nucleotides are TGTGCCAGCAATGTCGGCGGGAGCACAGATACGCAGTATTTT. Protein sequence: CASNVGGSTDTQYF.